A selection of T cell receptor beta chains follows, all from one sample in a study of control samples from healthy donors and cancer patients. Some clones are missing from TCRdb's copy, which holds only in-frame ones; the method was immunoSEQ multiplex PCR. The data contain 150,000 or so clones, roughly nine tenths of them seen just once; the ten biggest clones take up 6% to 9%. Sequencing was performed on blood. The receptors shown here come from a man aged 18 to 35 in good health. CDR3s include the opening cysteine and the closing phenylalanine or tryptophan. Each record gives: clone size, V gene, J gene, D gene, CDR3 DNA, CDR3 protein. The D gene is left open where the match is weak. Only some rows state a clone size, as once, few, many or a class for expanded clones.

>-|TRBV18|TRBJ2-2|-
TGTGCCAGCTCACCATGGGGTGGCAACACCGGGGAGCTGTTTTTT
CASSPWGGNTGELFF
>-|TRBV6-5|TRBJ1-5|-
TGTGCCAGCAGTTACGGGGTGGATCAGCCCCAGCATTTT
CASSYGVDQPQHF
>-|TRBV5-1|TRBJ2-3|TRBD1
TGCGCCAGCAGCCTTGACAGGGCGAGCACAGATACGCAGTATTTT
CASSLDRASTDTQYF
>-|TRBV29-1|TRBJ2-7|-
TGCAGCGTTGAAGGGCTCAGCTCCTACGAGCAGTACTTC
CSVEGLSSYEQYF
>-|TRBV5-1|TRBJ1-1|-
TGCGCCAGCAGCTTGACGGAGACTGAAGCTTTCTTT
CASSLTETEAFF
>-|TRBV7-2|TRBJ1-1|-
TGTGCCAGCAGCTTTGGGGCTTTGAACACTGAAGCTTTCTTT
CASSFGALNTEAFF
>-|TRBV19|TRBJ2-7|-
TGTGCCAGTAGTATGGGGCCGGGGCCCTACGAGCAGTACTTC
CASSMGPGPYEQYF
>-|TRBV6-4|TRBJ2-7|-
TGTGCCAGCAACTGGCCAAAGGGAGTCTACGAGCAGTACTTC
CASNWPKGVYEQYF
>-|TRBV29-1|TRBJ2-2|TRBD1
TGCAGCGTCTCCTGGGACAGCCACACCGGGGAGCTGTTTTTT
CSVSWDSHTGELFF
>-|TRBV6-2/TRBV6-3|TRBJ2-3|-
TGTGCCAGCAGTTACTCGAAGGGCAGCTTTGGTAGCACAGATACGCAGTATTTT
CASSYSKGSFGSTDTQYF
>-|TRBV6-5|TRBJ2-3|-
TGTGCCAGCAGTTACAGGGGCCTCGAGACCACAGATACGCAGTATTTT
CASSYRGLETTDTQYF
>-|TRBV4-1|TRBJ1-5|-
TGCGCCAGCAGCCAAGTGACAGGTAATAATCAGCCCCAGCATTTT
CASSQVTGNNQPQHF
>-|TRBV5-1|TRBJ2-1|TRBD2
TGCGCCAGCAGCCACGAAACTAGCGCGAGCATCAATGAGCAGTTCTTC
CASSHETSASINEQFF
>-|TRBV23-1|TRBJ1-2|TRBD1
TGCGCCAGCAGTTATCAGGGGGATGGCTACACCTTC
CASSYQGDGYTF
>-|TRBV6-2/TRBV6-3|TRBJ2-7|-
TGTGCCAGCAGTTCCCAGACCTTGACCGGGAGCAGGGAGCAGTACTTC
CASSSQTLTGSREQYF
>-|TRBV19|TRBJ1-5|TRBD1
TGTGCCAGTACAAAACAGGGGGCTGGTCAGCCCCAGCATTTT
CASTKQGAGQPQHF
>-|TRBV19|TRBJ1-5|-
TGTGCCAGTAGTATAAGGGACCACAGCAATCAGCCCCAGCATTTT
CASSIRDHSNQPQHF
>-|TRBV7-9|TRBJ2-7|TRBD1
TGTGCCAGCAGCTTAAGGACAGGGAACGAGCAGTACTTC
CASSLRTGNEQYF
>once|TRBV5-1|TRBJ2-7|-
TGCGCCAGCAGCTTGGAGGGGGGGAGGCCCTACGAGCAGTACTTC
CASSLEGGRPYEQYF
>-|TRBV19|TRBJ2-2|-
TGTGCCAGTAGTATACTGATTATCGGGGTCGGGGAGCTGTTTTTT
CASSILIIGVGELFF
>-|TRBV5-1|TRBJ2-3|TRBD2
TGCGCCAGCAGCCCAGGACTAGCGGGGGTCACAGATACGCAGTATTTT
CASSPGLAGVTDTQYF
>-|TRBV5-1|TRBJ2-7|TRBD2
TGCGCCAGCAGCTTGACCGGGACTAGCGGGGGGAGCTCCTACGAGCAGTACTTC
CASSLTGTSGGSSYEQYF
>-|TRBV5-1|TRBJ1-2|TRBD1
TGCGCCAGCAGCTTGTCAGGGGGCGACTATGGCTACACCTTC
CASSLSGGDYGYTF
>many|TRBV6-5|TRBJ1-2|-
TGTGCCAGCAGGCCCGGGACATATGACTATGGCTACACCTTC
CASRPGTYDYGYTF
>-|TRBV11-2|TRBJ1-2|-
TGTGCCAGCAGCCTTATACAGGCCCCTGGACTTCTAAAAGGCTACACCTTC
CASSLIQAPGLLKGYTF
>-|TRBV6-1|TRBJ1-2|-
TGTGCCAGCAGTGAAGATTTGACAGTAAGGGGCTACACCTTC
CASSEDLTVRGYTF
>-|TRBV2|TRBJ1-1|-
TGTGCCAGCATCAGCGACAGAAACACTGAAGCTTTCTTT
CASISDRNTEAFF
>-|TRBV6-5|TRBJ1-1|-
TGTGCCAGCAGTTACTCGAAGAGCGCCCACACTGAAGCTTTCTTT
CASSYSKSAHTEAFF
>-|TRBV5-1|TRBJ2-3|-
TGCGCCAGCAGCTCAGACACAGATACGCAGTATTTT
CASSSDTDTQYF
>-|TRBV10-1|TRBJ1-1|-
TGCGCCAGCAGTGAGTCGAGCGGGAACACTGAAGCTTTCTTT
CASSESSGNTEAFF
>-|TRBV6-5|TRBJ1-1|-
TGTGCCAGCAGTTACGGGGACGAGGGTACTGAAGCTTTCTTT
CASSYGDEGTEAFF
>-|TRBV7-6|TRBJ1-4|-
TGTGCCAGCAGCTTGGAACCAGCCAAGAATGAAAAACTGTTTTTT
CASSLEPAKNEKLFF
>-|TRBV5-1|TRBJ1-3|-
TGCGCCAGCCCTCCGGACACCATATATTTT
CASPPDTIYF
>-|TRBV5-6|TRBJ2-6|-
TGTGCCAGCAGCTTGCGGGGTTTTTCTGGGGCCAACGTCCTGACTTTC
CASSLRGFSGANVLTF
>-|TRBV7-6|TRBJ2-5|-
TGTGCCAGCAGCTGGACTAATAAGGAGACCCAGTACTTC
CASSWTNKETQYF
>-|TRBV7-2|TRBJ1-5|TRBD1
TGTGCCAGCAGCTTAGGAGGGGGCGCCGGCAATCAGCCCCAGCATTTT
CASSLGGGAGNQPQHF
>-|TRBV28|TRBJ2-4|-
TGTGCCAGCAGTCTTCAGGGTCCGCTAGCCAAAAACATTCAGTACTTC
CASSLQGPLAKNIQYF
>few|TRBV28|TRBJ1-5|-
TGTGCCAGCAGTCCCCCCAGGGCCCGCTATAGCAATCAGCCCCAGCATTTT
CASSPPRARYSNQPQHF
>-|TRBV5-1|TRBJ2-2|TRBD2
TGCGCCAGCAGCTTCTCCACTAGCGGGGGGTTCGCGAACACCGGGGAGCTGTTTTTT
CASSFSTSGGFANTGELFF
>-|TRBV6-5|TRBJ1-6|-
TGTGCCAGCAGACCCGGTGGGTACGCCCTCCACTTT
CASRPGGYALHF
>-|TRBV9|TRBJ2-5|-
TGTGCCAGCAGCGACAGGGTCGGCGAGACCCAGTACTTC
CASSDRVGETQYF
>-|TRBV9|TRBJ1-1|TRBD1
TGTGCCAGCAGAGCAGGGGGTAACGTGAACACTGAAGCTTTCTTT
CASRAGGNVNTEAFF
>-|TRBV9|TRBJ2-3|-
TGTGCCAGCAGCGTAGTGGTTGGGGCGGATACGCAGTATTTT
CASSVVVGADTQYF
>-|TRBV18|TRBJ2-3|TRBD2
TGTGCCAGCTCACCAGGACTAGCGGGGGGGCCGGACACAGATACGCAGTATTTT
CASSPGLAGGPDTDTQYF
>-|TRBV7-3|TRBJ1-1|-
TGTGCCAGCAGCTTAGGCCCGTCGGGAAACACTGAAGCTTTCTTT
CASSLGPSGNTEAFF
>-|TRBV5-1|TRBJ2-7|TRBD2
TGCGCCAGCAGCTTTTATAGCGGGGGTAAACCAGCCTACGAGCAGTACTTC
CASSFYSGGKPAYEQYF
>-|TRBV6-5|TRBJ1-1|TRBD1
TGTGCCAGCAGTCCCGGGACAGGAAATGAAGCTTTCTTT
CASSPGTGNEAFF
>-|TRBV28|TRBJ1-3|-
TGTGCCAGCAGTTCCGTTTTGGGCACCTTGGGAAACACCATATATTTT
CASSSVLGTLGNTIYF
>-|TRBV6-2/TRBV6-3|TRBJ1-4|-
TGTGCCAGCAGTGTAGACAGCTCAACTAATGAAAAACTGTTTTTT
CASSVDSSTNEKLFF
>-|TRBV4-2|TRBJ2-2|-
TGTGCCAGCGGCGCAGGAGGGGCGCAACCCGGGGAGCTGTTTTTT
CASGAGGAQPGELFF
>-|TRBV4-1|TRBJ1-5|-
TGCGCCAGCAGCCAAGTGGCGGGTAGCAATCAGCCCCAGCATTTT
CASSQVAGSNQPQHF
>-|TRBV10-2|TRBJ1-2|-
TGCGCCAGCGGTCGACAGCTCTATGGCTACACCTTC
CASGRQLYGYTF
>once|TRBV2|TRBJ2-2|-
TGTGCCAGCAGTGAAGCGCCTATGAACTTGATCAACACCGGGGAGCTGTTTTTT
CASSEAPMNLINTGELFF